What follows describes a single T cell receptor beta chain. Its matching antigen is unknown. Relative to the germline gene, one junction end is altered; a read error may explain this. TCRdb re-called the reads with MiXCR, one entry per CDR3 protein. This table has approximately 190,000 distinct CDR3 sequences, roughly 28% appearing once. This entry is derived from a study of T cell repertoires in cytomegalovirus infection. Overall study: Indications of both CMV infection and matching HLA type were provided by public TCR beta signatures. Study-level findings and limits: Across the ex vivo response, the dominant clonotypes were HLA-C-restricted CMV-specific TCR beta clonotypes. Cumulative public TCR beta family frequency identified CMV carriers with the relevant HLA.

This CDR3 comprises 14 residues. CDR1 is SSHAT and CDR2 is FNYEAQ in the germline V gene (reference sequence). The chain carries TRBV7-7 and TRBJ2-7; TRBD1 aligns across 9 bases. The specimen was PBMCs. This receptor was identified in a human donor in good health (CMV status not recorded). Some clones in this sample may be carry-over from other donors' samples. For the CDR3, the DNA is TGTGCTAGCAGCCACGGACAGGGGAATTCCGAGCAGTACTTC. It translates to CASSHGQGNSEQYF.